The 7 T cell receptor beta chains below come from one sample, sequenced in a study of read filtering for tumor transcriptome and immune sequencing. From about 400 ng of RNA, a library with molecular barcoded alpha/delta and beta/gamma adaptors was made. In TCRdb, the reads were re-called with MiXCR into one record per CDR3 protein. Of some 40,000 distinct CDR3 sequences listed, about 12% are singletons. Sample: a population of CD138-negative cells sorted from bone marrow. The receptors here all came from a donor aged 40 or older with multiple myeloma.

There are a few counts of this clonotype. The rearrangement joins TRBV4-2 to TRBJ1-1; a weak D match, TRBD1 (5 bases). The CDR3 is made up of 15 amino acids. V lost 4 bases, J lost 8 bases, and 20 bases lay in between. Germline values: CDR1 LGHNA, CDR2 YNFKEQ. The CDR3 region is CASSRGVGGYREAFF. CDR3 bases: TGTGCCAGCAGCCGGGGGGTTGGGGGTTACCGCGAAGCTTTCTTT.

DNA for the CDR3: TGTGCCAGCAGCCGCCTCCAGGTTTGGCCTAATCAGCCCCAGCATTTT. As protein: CASSRLQVWPNQPQHF. V and J are TRBV7-2 and TRBJ1-5; D gene unclear. The CDR3 totals 16 residues. Germline values: CDR1 SGHTA, CDR2 FQGNSA. The V end was cut by 5 bases, the J end by 4 bases, with 18 bases between.

This clonotype was seen many times. The chain carries TRBV24-1 and TRBJ1-1; TRBD1 matches at 7 bases. The germline CDR1 and CDR2 sequences are KGHDR and SFDVKD. The ends lost 4 bases at V and 8 bases at J; junction bases unmatched: 6. The CDR3 runs 13 residues. Here the CDR3 DNA reads TGTGCCACCAGTGACTCGACAGGGAGGGAAGCTTTCTTT. Its translation is CATSDSTGREAFF.

The sample holds many counts of this clonotype. The chain recombines TRBV28 with TRBJ2-2, with D tentatively TRBD1 (7 bases). The CDR3 length is 17 residues. V was clipped by 1 base and J by 1 base, with 13 bases between them. Germline lookup yields CDR1 MDHEN and CDR2 SYDVKM. The CDR3, as DNA: TGTGCCAGCAGTTTATCTAGGAGGGGGCTGAACACCGGGGAGCTGTTTTTT. Amino acids: CASSLSRRGLNTGELFF.

About this clonotype itself: This may stem from a read error, because a much larger clone lies one nucleotide away. The chain employs TRBV12-3 or TRBV12-4 and TRBJ1-1; D ambiguous. The CDR3 covers 15 residues. The CDR3: CTSSLARGYGAEAFF. In nucleotides, the CDR3 is TGTACCAGCAGTTTAGCGCGAGGGTACGGCGCTGAAGCTTTCTTT.

This clonotype was seen ten or more times. The rearrangement joins TRBV20-1 to TRBJ1-1; D perhaps matches TRBD1 (5 bases). The CDR3 covers 16 residues. The germline V gene encodes CDR1 DFQATT and CDR2 SNEGSKA (reference sequence). V was trimmed by 1 base and J by 1 base, leaving 16 bases between them. Here the CDR3 reads CSARGLEGPTNTEAFF. CDR3 DNA: TGCAGTGCTAGAGGTCTAGAGGGGCCAACGAACACTGAAGCTTTCTTT.

This clonotype was observed many times. The rearrangement uses TRBV7-8 and TRBJ2-3; 8 positions match TRBD2. The germline gives CDR1 SGHVS, CDR2 FQNEAQ. This CDR3 has 16 residues. The V segment lost 5 bases and the J segment 1 base; nucleotides outside the gene matches: 8. CDR3 sequence: CASSTHSGAGTDTQYF. The CDR3 DNA reads TGTGCCAGCAGCACCCATAGCGGGGCAGGCACAGATACGCAGTATTTT.